This passage covers 8 T cell receptor beta chains from one sample sequenced in a study of OX40 agonist ivuxolimab in advanced cancers. Measured with immunoSEQ multiplex PCR; TCRdb has only the in-frame clones, and not every one. The sample holds tens of thousands of clones, 70% to 90% seen once. The source material was CD4+ or CD8+ T cells sorted from blood, sampled in a trial of the OX40 agonist ivuxolimab. The receptors shown here come from an adult with an advanced solid tumor such as melanoma, head and neck, liver or kidney cancer.

The chain carries TRBV5-4 and TRBJ2-2; TRBD1 might be the D (5 bases). The V end lost 1 base, the J end lost 5 bases, and 12 bases lay between the germline ends. The CDR3 length is 15 residues. Germline-derived CDR1 and CDR2 are SGHNT and YYREEE (reference sequence). CDR3 sequence reads: CASSLKQAGTGELFF. The CDR3, as DNA: TGTGCCAGCAGCTTGAAACAGGCTGGGACCGGGGAGCTGTTTTTT.

This clone came up a few times. The rearrangement links TRBV5-1 to TRBJ1-2, with D perhaps matching TRBD1 (5 bases). CDR1 is SGHRS, CDR2 YFSETQ, per germline. The V and J ends lost 2 bases and 4 bases respectively, with 15 bases between them. This CDR3 spans 15 amino acids. In nucleotides, the CDR3 is TGCGCCAGCAGCTTCTTTTCCGCAGGGAGCTATGGCTACACCTTC. The encoded protein is CASSFFSAGSYGYTF.

This clone has a handful of counts. This chain uses TRBV28 with TRBJ2-7; 7 bases are a match to TRBD1. Trimming at V came to 5 bases and at J to 6 bases, leaving 16 bases not matched to a gene. This CDR3 has 16 amino acids. Germline lookup yields CDR1 MDHEN and CDR2 SYDVKM. CDR3 region: CASSPLTGIGLGEQYF. In DNA form, the CDR3 reads TGTGCCAGCAGTCCGTTGACAGGGATAGGTTTAGGCGAGCAGTACTTC.

DNA of the CDR3: TGTGCCATCAGTGAATTAGCGGGAGCTCGTTATGAGCAGTTCTTC. This sequence encodes CAISELAGARYEQFF. J is TRBJ2-1 and V is TRBV10-3; 9 bases are shared with TRBD2. The J segment lost 8 bases and the V segment lost 3 bases, leaving 8 bases of the junction unmatched. CDR3 length equals 15 residues. Per germline, CDR1 ENHRY and CDR2 SYGVKD.

The J gene is TRBJ1-2, the V gene TRBV5-4; no clear D gene. Germline-derived CDR1 and CDR2 are SGHNT and YYREEE (reference sequence). This CDR3 spans 13 amino acids. The V end lost 0 bases, the J end lost 8 bases, and 11 bases lay between the germline ends. The CDR3 nucleotides read TGTGCCAGCAGCTTGGGTATCTCTGACGGCTACACCTTC. Protein product: CASSLGISDGYTF. Full variable domain (missing parts from reference TRBV5-4 and TRBJ1-2): ETGVTQSPTHLIKTRGQQVTLRCSSQSGHNTVSWYQQALGQGPQFIFQYYREEENGRGNFPPRFSGLQFPNYSSELNVNALELDDSALYLCASSLGISDGYTFGSGTRLTVV.

This chain uses TRBV25-1 with TRBJ2-1; 8 bases map to TRBD2. The CDR3 runs 16 residues. J gave up 7 bases and V 4 bases, and 12 bases lay outside the gene matches. Germline-derived CDR1 and CDR2 are MGHDK and SYGVNS. CDR3 DNA sequence: TGTGCCAGCAGTGGCCGGGGAGCGGGAGTGTCAAATGAGCAGTTCTTC. Amino acids: CASSGRGAGVSNEQFF. The whole variable domain, remainder taken from reference TRBV25-1 and TRBJ2-1, is EADIYQTPRYLVIGTGKKITLECSQTMGHDKMYWYQQDPGMELHLIHYSYGVNSTEKGDLSSESTVSRIRTEHFPLTLESARPSHTSQYLCASSGRGAGVSNEQFFGPGTRLTVL.

V usage is TRBV18 and J usage is TRBJ1-4; D remains ambiguous. The germline V gene has CDR1 KGHSH and CDR2 LQKENI. This CDR3 is built from 16 residues. Trimming removed 3 bases from V and 0 bases from J, with 11 bases in between. The CDR3 sequence: CASSPVPTATNEKLFF. The CDR3 DNA follows: TGTGCCAGCTCACCCGTACCAACGGCAACTAATGAAAAACTGTTTTTT.

V is TRBV28 and J is TRBJ2-3; D might be TRBD2 (6 bases). Germline values: CDR1 MDHEN, CDR2 SYDVKM. The length of the CDR3 is 14 residues. Trimming pared 3 bases from V and 4 bases from J, leaving 11 bases between. The CDR3 DNA reads TGTGCCAGCAGTTTTGCGGGAAATGCAGATACGCAGTATTTT. Protein product: CASSFAGNADTQYF.